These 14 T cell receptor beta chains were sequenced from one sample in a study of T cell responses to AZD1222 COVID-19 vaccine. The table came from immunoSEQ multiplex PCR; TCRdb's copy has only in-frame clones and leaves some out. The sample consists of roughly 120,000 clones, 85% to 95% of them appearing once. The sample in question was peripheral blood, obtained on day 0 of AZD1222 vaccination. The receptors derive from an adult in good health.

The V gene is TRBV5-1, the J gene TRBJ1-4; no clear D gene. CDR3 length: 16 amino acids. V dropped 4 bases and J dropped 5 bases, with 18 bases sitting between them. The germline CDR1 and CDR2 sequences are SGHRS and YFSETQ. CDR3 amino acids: CASSTGPNFQNEKLFF. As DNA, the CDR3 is TGCGCCAGCAGCACTGGACCGAACTTTCAGAATGAAAAACTGTTTTTT.

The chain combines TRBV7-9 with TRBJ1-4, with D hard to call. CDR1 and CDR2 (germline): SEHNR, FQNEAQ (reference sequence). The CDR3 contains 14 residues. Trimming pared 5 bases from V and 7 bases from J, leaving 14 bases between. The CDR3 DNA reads TGTGCCAGCAGCCTCTCTCGGGCTAGTGAAAAACTGTTTTTT. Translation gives CASSLSRASEKLFF. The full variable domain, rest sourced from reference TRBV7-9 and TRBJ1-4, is DTGVSQNPRHKITKRGQNVTFRCDPISEHNRLYWYRQTLGQGPEFLTYFQNEAQLEKSRLLSDRFSAERPKGSFSTLEIQRTEQGDSAMYLCASSLSRASEKLFFGSGTQLSVL.

Here the CDR3 reads CASSKGASGAWGTQYF. The CDR3, as DNA: TGTGCCAGCAGTAAAGGCGCTAGCGGGGCCTGGGGGACCCAGTACTTC. This chain connects TRBV13 to TRBJ2-5; 9 nucleotides agree with TRBD2. V gave up 6 bases and J gave up 7 bases; unmatched junction bases: 15. Germline CDR1 reads PRHDT; CDR2 reads FYEKMQ (reference sequence). CDR3 size: 16 residues.

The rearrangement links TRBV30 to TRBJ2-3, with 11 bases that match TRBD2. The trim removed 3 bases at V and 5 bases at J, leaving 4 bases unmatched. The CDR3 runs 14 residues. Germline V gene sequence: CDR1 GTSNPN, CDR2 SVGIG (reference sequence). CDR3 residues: CAWRLAGGLDTQYF. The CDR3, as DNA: TGTGCCTGGAGGCTAGCGGGAGGTTTAGATACGCAGTATTTT.

The CDR3 reads CASSILRGSNQPQHF. The DNA for the CDR3 is TGTGCCAGTAGTATCCTCAGGGGGAGCAATCAGCCCCAGCATTTT. V usage is TRBV19 and J usage is TRBJ1-5; TRBD1 aligns across 7 bases. The V and J ends lost 3 bases and 1 base, in that order; junction bases with no gene match: 3. This CDR3 comprises 15 residues. Germline V gene data show CDR1 as LNHDA and CDR2 as SQIVND (reference sequence).

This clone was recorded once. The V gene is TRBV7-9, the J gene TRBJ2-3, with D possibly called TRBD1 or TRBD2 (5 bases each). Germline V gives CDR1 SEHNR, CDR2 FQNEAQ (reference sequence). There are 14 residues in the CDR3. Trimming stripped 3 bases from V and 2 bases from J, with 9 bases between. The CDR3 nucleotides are TGTGCCAGCAGCTTGGGACCTGACACAGATACGCAGTATTTT. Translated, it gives CASSLGPDTDTQYF.

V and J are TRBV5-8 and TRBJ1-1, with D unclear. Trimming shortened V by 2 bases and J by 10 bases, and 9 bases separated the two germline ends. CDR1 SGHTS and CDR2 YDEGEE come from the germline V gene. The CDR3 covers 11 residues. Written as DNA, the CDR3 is TGTGCCAGCAGCTTAGTGAGCCCAGCTTTCTTT. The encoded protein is CASSLVSPAFF.

The chain's CDR3 is CASSYNWNTEAFF. The CDR3 DNA reads TGTGCCAGCAGTTACAATTGGAACACTGAAGCTTTCTTT. The chain is built from TRBV6-5 and TRBJ1-1; no definite D call. This CDR3 is 13 amino acids long. Trimming stripped 2 bases from V and 1 base from J, with 5 bases between. Per germline, CDR1 MNHEY and CDR2 SVGAGI.

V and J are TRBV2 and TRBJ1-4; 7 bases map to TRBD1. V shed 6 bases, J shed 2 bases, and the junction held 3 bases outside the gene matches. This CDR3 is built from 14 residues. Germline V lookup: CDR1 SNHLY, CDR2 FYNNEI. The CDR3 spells CASRPGQTNEKLFF. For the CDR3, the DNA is TGTGCCAGCAGGCCGGGACAGACTAATGAAAAACTGTTTTTT. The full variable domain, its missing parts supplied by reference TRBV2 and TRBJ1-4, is EPEVTQTPSHQVTQMGQEVILRCVPISNHLYFYWYRQILGQKVEFLVSFYNNEISEKSEIFDDQFSVERPDGSNFTLKIRSTKLEDSAMYFCASRPGQTNEKLFFGSGTQLSVL.

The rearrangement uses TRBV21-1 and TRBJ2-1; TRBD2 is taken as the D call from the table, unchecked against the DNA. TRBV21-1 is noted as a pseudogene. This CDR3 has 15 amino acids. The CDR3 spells CASSKGRGVTDEQFF. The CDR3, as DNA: TGTGCCAGCAGCAAGGGGCGGGGGGTGACCGATGAGCAGTTCTTC.

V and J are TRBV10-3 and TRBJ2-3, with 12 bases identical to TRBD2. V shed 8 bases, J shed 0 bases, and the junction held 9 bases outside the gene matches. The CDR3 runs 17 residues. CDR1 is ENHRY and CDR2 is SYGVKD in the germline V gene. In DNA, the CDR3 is TGTGCCATCTCGGGACTAGCGGGCCGCCATAGCACAGATACGCAGTATTTT. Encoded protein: CAISGLAGRHSTDTQYF.

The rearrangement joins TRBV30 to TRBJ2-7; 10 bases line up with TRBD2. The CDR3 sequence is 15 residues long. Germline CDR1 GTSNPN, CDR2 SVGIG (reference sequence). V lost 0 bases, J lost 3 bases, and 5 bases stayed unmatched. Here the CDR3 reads CAWSVYQREGYEQYF. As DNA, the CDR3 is TGTGCCTGGAGTGTATACCAGCGGGAGGGCTACGAGCAGTACTTC.

Here the CDR3 DNA reads TGTGCCTGGAGTTGGGGGGCAAAGAATTCACCCCTCCACTTT. It encodes CAWSWGAKNSPLHF. V is TRBV30 and J is TRBJ1-6, with a weak D call TRBD1 (6 bases). V shed 2 bases and J shed 7 bases, with 12 bases lying between them. CDR1 GTSNPN and CDR2 SVGIG come from the germline V gene (reference sequence). This CDR3 has 14 residues.

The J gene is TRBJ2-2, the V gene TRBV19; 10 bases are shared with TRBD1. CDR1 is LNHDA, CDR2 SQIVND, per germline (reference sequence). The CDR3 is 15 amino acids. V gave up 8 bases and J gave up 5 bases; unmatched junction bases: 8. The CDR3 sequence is CASGGQGPLTGELFF. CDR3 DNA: TGTGCCAGTGGGGGACAGGGGCCTTTAACCGGGGAGCTGTTTTTT.